This T cell receptor (beta chain) was identified during a study of technical replicates of blood from several donors (dated by TCRdb to 2016 to 2017). As to this clone: Its antigen remains undetermined. No qualities accompany the bases; no much larger clone lies one base away.

The method behind the library was the immunoSEQ multiplex PCR assay. Sourced from immuneACCESS, this table was stored by TCRdb with only in-frame sequences that have V and J called. A share of the clones is absent; for the studies checked, an unresolved V gene accounts for under half, and the remainder has no known explanation. Present in this sample are about 56,000 clones, nearly 95% of which were seen just once. About 3% of the sample is held by the ten biggest clonotypes. Looking up the germline V gene yields CDR1 SNHLY and CDR2 FYNNEI. At the junction V is shortened by 5 bases and J by 6 bases; bases outside the gene matches: 11. Inclusive of the bounding cysteine and phenylalanine, the CDR3 is 17 residues long. Only the CDR3 DNA stays, 51 bases, in frame from base 1.

In this chain, TRBV2 is recombined with TRBJ1-4, with 11 middle bases fitting TRBD1. The TCR sequence derives from a human donor in good health. Some clones in this sample may be carry-over from other donors' samples. Sequences were obtained from PBMCs. The DNA sequence follows: TGTGCCAGCAGTCCTTACTCTGCGGGACAGGGGGATGAAAAACTGTTTTTT. Translated, this is CASSPYSAGQGDEKLFF.